Following are 23 T cell receptor beta chains from one sample sequenced in a study of blood T cell repertoires in COVID-19. Data came from immunoSEQ multiplex PCR; TCRdb stores just in-frame clones and leaves some out. The sample includes around 200,000 clones, about 87% of them seen just once. The sequenced material came from PBMCs or T cells enriched from blood (not recorded which). Receptors were obtained from a woman in her twenties or thirties who had recovered from COVID-19.

This clone was recorded a few times. V is TRBV4-1 and J is TRBJ1-5, with 7 nucleotides matching TRBD1. With V trimmed by 0 bases and J by 11 bases, 13 bases remained unmatched. CDR1 and CDR2 from the germline V gene are MGHRA and YSYEKL. The CDR3 has 16 amino acids. The CDR3: CASSQEALNRGGAQHF. In DNA form, the CDR3 reads TGCGCCAGCAGCCAAGAAGCATTGAACAGGGGTGGAGCCCAGCATTTT.

The V call is TRBV27, the J call TRBJ2-5; TRBD2 agrees at 8 bases. This CDR3 contains 13 residues. Germline assignment: CDR1 MNHEY and CDR2 SMNVEV (reference sequence). Trimming at V came to 8 bases and at J to 3 bases, leaving 5 bases not matched to a gene. The CDR3 protein is CASSRGGEETQYF. The CDR3 DNA follows: TGTGCCAGCTCCCGGGGGGGGGAAGAGACCCAGTACTTC.

The rearrangement links TRBV4-3 to TRBJ2-5; the match to TRBD1 covers 8 bases. J was trimmed by 4 bases and V by 0 bases; bases with no gene match: 10. CDR1 and CDR2 (germline): LGHNA, YSLEER. CDR3 length equals 17 residues. The CDR3 coding sequence is TGCGCCAGCAGCCAAGATAGGACAGGGAGATTCTTAGAGACCCAGTACTTC. It specifies CASSQDRTGRFLETQYF.

The chain has TRBV6-1 and TRBJ2-1; D perhaps matches TRBD2 (6 bases). V was cut by 2 bases and J by 7 bases, with 15 bases left in between. CDR3 length: 15 residues. The V gene's germline CDR1 is MNHNS and CDR2 SASEGT. As DNA, the CDR3 is TGTGCCAGCAGTGAAAAAGCGGGTGGATCTAATGAGCAGTTCTTC. It is translated as CASSEKAGGSNEQFF.

V is TRBV5-1 and J is TRBJ2-5, with no clear D. V gave up 4 bases and J gave up 2 bases, with 12 bases separating them. This CDR3 has 14 residues. The germline gives CDR1 SGHRS, CDR2 YFSETQ. The CDR3 DNA sequence: TGCGCCAGCAGCCGATTCCAGGCGCAAGAGACCCAGTACTTC. It codes for CASSRFQAQETQYF.

This clone is medium-sized within its sample. The chain recombines TRBV5-6 with TRBJ1-3; tentatively, D is TRBD1 (5 bases). Germline loops: CDR1 SGHDT, CDR2 YYEEEE. V was shortened by 1 base and J by 3 bases, with 17 bases between the two germline ends. There are 17 residues in the CDR3. The CDR3 reads CASSLSRDRRYGNTIYF. CDR3 nucleotides: TGTGCCAGCAGCTTGAGCCGCGACAGAAGGTATGGAAACACCATATATTTT.

CDR3 DNA sequence: TGTGCCAGTAGTACGGGACTAGCGGTCGGAGATACGCAGTATTTT. Translation gives CASSTGLAVGDTQYF. The V gene is TRBV19, the J gene TRBJ2-3; 11 bases map to TRBD2. Trimming at V came to 4 bases and at J to 5 bases, leaving 5 bases not matched to a gene. The germline CDR1 and CDR2 sequences are LNHDA and SQIVND (reference sequence). CDR3 length: 15 amino acids.

V is TRBV9 and J is TRBJ1-6, with 7 nucleotides matching TRBD1. Germline V gene data show CDR1 as SGDLS and CDR2 as YYNGEE. This CDR3 comprises 15 residues. Unmatched junction bases numbered 8, after V lost 6 bases and J lost 5 bases. The CDR3: CASTGPGTDNSPLHF. The CDR3 coding sequence is TGTGCCAGCACCGGTCCCGGGACAGATAATTCACCCCTCCACTTT.

V is TRBV7-2 and J is TRBJ1-2; no definite D call. The V gene's germline CDR1 is SGHTA and CDR2 FQGNSA. Deletions cut 1 base from V and 0 bases from J, with 9 bases between. The CDR3 runs 15 residues. Here the CDR3 DNA reads TGTGCCAGCAGCTTAGTTGGTGCAGCTAACTATGGCTACACCTTC. Translation: CASSLVGAANYGYTF.

This chain joins TRBV2 and TRBJ2-5; 12 bases match TRBD2. Losses at the gene ends were 8 bases for V and 3 bases for J; bases not matched to a gene: 1. Germline V gene data show CDR1 as SNHLY and CDR2 as FYNNEI. The CDR3 is 13 amino acids. This CDR3 is CASLAGGEETQYF. CDR3 sequence (DNA): TGTGCCAGCCTAGCGGGGGGGGAAGAGACCCAGTACTTC.

The chain combines TRBV7-6 with TRBJ1-1; D is uncertain. Germline CDR1 SGHVS, CDR2 FNYEAQ. V lost 5 bases and J 4 bases, leaving 11 bases between the germline ends. The CDR3 extends over 13 amino acids. As DNA, the CDR3 is TGTGCCAGCAGCCTAGGTTTCGGCACTGAAGCTTTCTTT. Translating it yields CASSLGFGTEAFF.

The V gene is TRBV10-3, the J gene TRBJ2-3; 7 bases are a match to TRBD2. The CDR3 has 16 amino acids. Germline V gene lookup returns CDR1 ENHRY and CDR2 SYGVKD. J gave up 3 bases and V 0 bases, and 6 bases lay outside the gene matches. CDR3: CAISESSSGATDTQYF. The CDR3 bases are TGTGCCATCAGTGAGTCGTCTAGCGGAGCTACAGATACGCAGTATTTT.

This chain connects TRBV19 to TRBJ2-3; 12 positions match TRBD1. V gave up 4 bases and J gave up 2 bases; unmatched junction bases: 4. Germline assignment: CDR1 LNHDA and CDR2 SQIVND (reference sequence). CDR3 size: 16 residues. CDR3 in amino acids: CASSKRDRGPTDTQYF. The CDR3 DNA is TGTGCCAGTAGTAAGAGGGACAGGGGGCCCACAGATACGCAGTATTTT.

V gene TRBV6-1 combines with J gene TRBJ2-7; 12 bases fit TRBD2. The CDR3 sequence is 18 residues long. V lost 3 bases to trimming and J lost 1 base; unmatched junction nucleotides: 10. In germline, CDR1 is MNHNS, CDR2 SASEGT. CDR3 residues: CASSELLAGGVFSYEQYF. The CDR3 DNA follows: TGTGCCAGCAGTGAGTTACTAGCGGGGGGCGTATTTTCCTACGAGCAGTACTTC.

This chain links TRBV2 with TRBJ1-6; a possible D gene is TRBD1 (6 bases). The length of the CDR3 is 14 residues. V dropped 5 bases and J dropped 10 bases, with 15 bases sitting between them. From germline, CDR1 is SNHLY and CDR2 FYNNEI. CDR3 sequence reads: CASSQQGSNSPLHF. CDR3 nucleotides: TGTGCCAGCAGTCAACAGGGTTCTAACTCACCCCTCCACTTT.

The genes are TRBV29-1 and TRBJ1-6; D might be TRBD1 (5 bases). V was shortened by 6 bases and J by 2 bases, with 11 bases between the two germline ends. This CDR3 comprises 14 residues. Per the germline V gene, CDR1 is SQVTM and CDR2 is ANQGSEA. CDR3 region: CSVADSAYNSPLHF. The CDR3 DNA reads as TGCAGCGTAGCCGACAGCGCCTATAATTCACCCCTCCACTTT.

The V gene is TRBV12-3 or TRBV12-4, the J gene TRBJ2-7, with D perhaps matching TRBD1 (6 bases). This CDR3 has 13 residues. The ends were cut back, 4 bases at V and 3 bases at J, with 10 bases in the middle. CDR3 in amino acids: CASSWGRGYEQYF. The CDR3 DNA follows: TGTGCCAGCAGTTGGGGCAGGGGCTACGAGCAGTACTTC.

V usage is TRBV4-2 and J usage is TRBJ1-5; the D is unclear. CDR1 LGHNA and CDR2 YNFKEQ come from the germline V gene. The CDR3 totals 16 residues. V was cut by 1 base and J by 2 bases, with 12 bases left in between. The CDR3 spells CASSQGEGNGNQPQHF. The CDR3 DNA follows: TGTGCCAGCAGCCAAGGAGAGGGAAATGGCAATCAGCCCCAGCATTTT.

The chain links TRBV10-2 to TRBJ2-3; TRBD1 agrees at 10 bases. The CDR3 runs to 16 residues. V gave up 6 bases and J gave up 6 bases; unmatched junction bases: 12. The germline V gene has CDR1 WSHSY and CDR2 SAAADI. CDR3 bases: TGCGCCAGCAGGGGACCGGGACAGGGGTTTTGGGATACGCAGTATTTT. It specifies CASRGPGQGFWDTQYF.

The V and J genes are TRBV18 and TRBJ1-5, with D possibly TRBD1 on 5 matching bases. The V and J ends lost 2 bases and 3 bases respectively, with 11 bases between them. CDR1 KGHSH and CDR2 LQKENI come from the germline V gene. The CDR3 runs 15 residues. CDR3 nucleotides: TGTGCCAGCTCACCAGGGGGAGGTTTCAATCAGCCCCAGCATTTT. This gives the protein CASSPGGGFNQPQHF. Using reference TRBV18 and TRBJ1-5 for the parts outside the CDR3, the full variable domain is NAGVMQNPRHLVRRRGQEARLRCSPMKGHSHVYWYRQLPEEGLKFMVYLQKENIIDESGMPKERFSAEFPKEGPSILRIQQVVRGDSAAYFCASSPGGGFNQPQHFGDGTRLSIL.

The chain has TRBV7-9 and TRBJ2-7; 11 bases map to TRBD1. The germline V gene has CDR1 SEHNR and CDR2 FQNEAQ (reference sequence). V dropped 5 bases and J dropped 6; count of bases not matched to a gene: 12. The CDR3 runs to 16 residues. In nucleotides, the CDR3 is TGTGCCAGCAGCCCGCATTGGACAGGGGGCGCTTCCGAGCAGTACTTC. Protein product: CASSPHWTGGASEQYF.

This clone was counted once. This chain joins TRBV4-3 and TRBJ2-7; 10 bases are shared with TRBD2. Germline-derived CDR1 and CDR2 are LGHNA and YSLEER. The CDR3 length is 22 residues. Trimming cost V 0 bases and J 3 bases; bases outside gene matches: 23. The CDR3 loop reads CASSQEPLSPLSTTSGDYEQYF. Written as DNA, the CDR3 is TGCGCCAGCAGCCAAGAGCCCCTGTCCCCCCTCTCTACTACTAGCGGGGACTACGAGCAGTACTTC.

V gene TRBV19 combines with J gene TRBJ1-5, with 10 bases identical to TRBD1. CDR1 is LNHDA, CDR2 SQIVND, per germline (reference sequence). The CDR3 is 15 amino acids. With 3 bases clipped from V and 5 bases from J, the junction kept 4 bases outside the gene matches. CDR3 amino acids: CASSIGTGEDQPQHF. DNA of the CDR3: TGTGCCAGTAGTATCGGGACAGGGGAGGATCAGCCCCAGCATTTT.